This T cell receptor beta chain was identified during a study of CD8+CD57+ T cells in acquired aplastic anemia. Patients selected for sequencing had displayed CD8+CD57+ cell expansion by flow cytometry. Template material for TCR beta VDJ and CDR3 profiling consisted of genomic DNA. MiXCR, applied by TCRdb to the reads, yields one record per CDR3 protein. The table has about 98,000 distinct CDR3 sequences, 55% to 75% seen once; the top ten hold over 55%. V dropped 6 bases and J dropped 5; count of bases not matched to a gene: 9. Germline V CDR1 and CDR2: SNHLY, FYNNEI. The CDR3 is 15 amino acids. This chain connects TRBV2 to TRBJ1-4; 7 bases line up with TRBD1. The source of this sequence is a human donor with aplastic anemia. The sequencing input was sorted CD4+, CD8+, or CD8+CD57+ T cells (not recorded which) from PBMCs. For the CDR3, the DNA is TGTGCCAGCAGCGACCCGGGGACAGTCAATGAAAAACTGTTTTTT. Encoded protein: CASSDPGTVNEKLFF.